This passage covers 25 T cell receptor beta chains from one sample sequenced in a study of blood T cell repertoires in COVID-19. Here immunoSEQ multiplex PCR was the method, and the copy in TCRdb shows in-frame clones only, minus some. The sample gives 160,000 or so clones, 82% of which show up once; 8% to 9.5% is in the top ten. Sequencing was carried out using peripheral blood. Receptors were obtained from a woman between 70 and 85 years old with acute or convalescent COVID-19.

This clone has just one count. Here the CDR3 DNA reads TGTGCCAGCAGCGCCGGGACAGGGGTGGATGTAAAACTGTTTTTT. It is translated as CASSAGTGVDVKLFF. J is TRBJ1-4 and V is TRBV5-4; 10 positions agree with TRBD1. V lost 4 bases and J lost 10; bases outside the gene matches: 10. CDR3 length: 15 residues. From germline, CDR1 is SGHNT and CDR2 YYREEE (reference sequence).

The chain carries TRBV6-5 and TRBJ2-1, with D perhaps TRBD1 (5 bases). In germline, CDR1 is MNHEY, CDR2 SVGAGI. The CDR3 length is 11 residues. V lost 7 bases, J lost 5 bases, and 6 bases lay in between. CDR3 protein: CASTGNNEQFF. The CDR3 nucleotides read TGTGCCAGCACAGGGAACAATGAGCAGTTCTTC.

The rearrangement uses TRBV18 and TRBJ1-2, with D possibly matching TRBD1 (5 bases). The CDR3 is 14 amino acids. V was shortened by 0 bases and J by 5 bases, with 10 bases between the two germline ends. Germline values: CDR1 KGHSH, CDR2 LQKENI. CDR3 nucleotides: TGTGCCAGCTCACCACCGTCGCAGGGATATGGCTACACCTTC. Protein product: CASSPPSQGYGYTF.

The rearrangement uses TRBV28 and TRBJ1-6; D unresolved. Germline CDR1 is MDHEN and CDR2 is SYDVKM. CDR3 size: 17 residues. V lost 3 bases and J 2 bases, leaving 14 bases between the germline ends. This CDR3 reads CASSLYPAEAYNSPLHF. CDR3 nucleotide sequence: TGTGCCAGCAGTTTGTACCCAGCCGAGGCCTATAATTCACCCCTCCACTTT.

The chain joins TRBV4-1 to TRBJ1-3, with 9 bases aligning to TRBD1. V was pared by 3 bases and J by 0 bases, with 9 bases of the junction left unmatched. This CDR3 region has 18 residues. Germline V gene sequence: CDR1 MGHRA, CDR2 YSYEKL. In nucleotides, the CDR3 is TGCGCCAGCAGCCAGAGCCGGGACAGGGCCTTCTCTGGAAACACCATATATTTT. It is translated as CASSQSRDRAFSGNTIYF.

The chain recombines TRBV6-5 with TRBJ2-1; 9 bases agree with TRBD2. There are 16 residues in the CDR3. Trimming at V came to 3 bases and at J to 8 bases, leaving 11 bases not matched to a gene. CDR1 and CDR2 (germline): MNHEY, SVGAGI. CDR3 sequence: CASSYYGGRDRDEQFF. The CDR3 coding sequence is TGTGCCAGCAGTTATTATGGCGGGAGGGATAGGGATGAGCAGTTCTTC.

The chain combines TRBV7-2 with TRBJ2-7; 7 nucleotides agree with TRBD2. Germline V gives CDR1 SGHTA, CDR2 FQGNSA. The CDR3 is 13 amino acids. J was trimmed by 7 bases and V by 6 bases; bases with no gene match: 9. CDR3: CASSYTREGEQYF. The CDR3 DNA is TGTGCCAGCAGTTATACTAGGGAGGGGGAGCAGTACTTC. Using reference TRBV7-2 and TRBJ2-7 for the parts outside the CDR3, the full variable domain is GAGVSQSPSNKVTEKGKDVELRCDPISGHTALYWYRQSLGQGLEFLIYFQGNSAPDKSGLPSDRFSAERTGGSVSTLTIQRTQQEDSAVYLCASSYTREGEQYFGPGTRLTVT.

The chain has TRBV11-1 and TRBJ1-1; D uncertain. Germline CDR1 and CDR2: SGHAT and FQDESV (reference sequence). The CDR3 runs 15 residues. V was shortened by 3 bases and J by 1 base, with 12 bases between the two germline ends. CDR3 sequence: CASSFRPGRNTEAFF. The CDR3 DNA follows: TGTGCCAGCAGCTTTCGCCCTGGCAGGAACACTGAAGCTTTCTTT.

The chain employs TRBV27 and TRBJ2-3; 12 positions agree with TRBD2. This CDR3 has 17 amino acids. V lost 4 bases to trimming and J lost 1 base; unmatched junction nucleotides: 6. Germline CDR1 is MNHEY and CDR2 is SMNVEV (reference sequence). The CDR3 nucleotides are TGTGCCAGCAGTTCACGACTAGCGGGGGCCGGCACAGATACGCAGTATTTT. It specifies CASSSRLAGAGTDTQYF.

The gene calls are TRBV7-8 and TRBJ2-5; tentatively, D is TRBD2 (5 bases). The CDR3 extends over 15 amino acids. Germline V CDR1 and CDR2: SGHVS, FQNEAQ. V was cut by 6 bases and J by 0 bases, with 14 bases left in between. The CDR3 protein is CASSGGEGYQETQYF. The CDR3 nucleotides are TGTGCCAGCAGTGGAGGAGAAGGGTACCAAGAGACCCAGTACTTC.

This clone has just one count. The J gene is TRBJ2-7, the V gene TRBV7-2; no reliable D call. V shed 1 base and J shed 7 bases, with 8 bases lying between them. CDR1 is SGHTA, CDR2 FQGNSA, per germline. CDR3 length equals 12 residues. CDR3 in DNA: TGTGCCAGCAGCTTAGGTCTTGTAGAGCAGTACTTC. This codes for CASSLGLVEQYF.

The chain links TRBV30 to TRBJ1-2, with TRBD1 identical over 8 bases. Germline assignment: CDR1 GTSNPN and CDR2 SVGIG (reference sequence). The CDR3 length is 12 residues. V shed 0 bases and J 10 bases; nucleotides not matched to a gene: 4. CDR3 DNA: TGTGCCTGGAGTGTCGGGGACAGGTCCTACACCTTC. Its protein product is CAWSVGDRSYTF.

This chain joins TRBV18 and TRBJ2-3; D is perhaps TRBD2 (7 bases). The V and J ends lost 0 bases and 6 bases respectively, with 16 bases between them. CDR1 and CDR2 (germline): KGHSH, LQKENI. The CDR3 runs to 16 residues. CDR3 residues: CASSPPRGGLLDTQYF. Written as DNA, the CDR3 is TGTGCCAGCTCACCACCTAGGGGGGGGCTCTTGGATACGCAGTATTTT. Complete variable domain (other parts from reference TRBV18 and TRBJ2-3): NAGVMQNPRHLVRRRGQEARLRCSPMKGHSHVYWYRQLPEEGLKFMVYLQKENIIDESGMPKERFSAEFPKEGPSILRIQQVVRGDSAAYFCASSPPRGGLLDTQYFGPGTRLTVL.

V and J are TRBV4-1 and TRBJ1-6; 8 positions match TRBD1. Germline CDR1 MGHRA, CDR2 YSYEKL. This CDR3 has 17 amino acids. Germline trimming cut 0 bases from V and 6 bases from J; bases unmatched to any gene: 7. This CDR3 reads CASSQDSVGTGNSPLHF. The CDR3 DNA follows: TGCGCCAGCAGCCAAGACTCGGTTGGGACAGGTAATTCACCCCTCCACTTT.

This sequence joins TRBV2 and TRBJ1-4, with D perhaps matching TRBD1 (6 bases). V was trimmed by 6 bases and J by 5 bases, leaving 13 bases between them. The CDR3 totals 14 residues. CDR1 and CDR2 (germline): SNHLY, FYNNEI. CDR3 sequence reads: CASRADRPNEKLFF. The CDR3 DNA sequence: TGTGCCAGCAGGGCCGACAGGCCGAATGAAAAACTGTTTTTT.

This sequence joins TRBV24-1 and TRBJ2-5; possibly TRBD2 for D (6 bases). With 6 bases removed from V and 1 base from J, the gap between germline ends came to 11 bases. This CDR3 is 14 amino acids long. Germline CDR1 KGHDR, CDR2 SFDVKD. CDR3 sequence (DNA): TGTGCCACCAGTTCTGGGGGAGGCCAAGAGACCCAGTACTTC. Amino acids: CATSSGGGQETQYF.

This chain connects TRBV7-6 to TRBJ2-1; 11 nucleotides line up with TRBD2. The CDR3 totals 16 residues. The J segment lost 6 bases and the V segment lost 5 bases, leaving 9 bases of the junction unmatched. Germline V gives CDR1 SGHVS, CDR2 FNYEAQ. CDR3 nucleotides: TGTGCCAGCAGCCCGCGGGGTAGCGGGAGGGTCAATGAGCAGTTCTTC. It yields the protein CASSPRGSGRVNEQFF.

This clone was observed a single time. The chain has TRBV27 and TRBJ1-2, with 9 bases that match TRBD1. This CDR3 spans 14 amino acids. Germline-derived CDR1 and CDR2 are MNHEY and SMNVEV (reference sequence). V was clipped by 4 bases and J by 9 bases; unmatched bases: 9. The CDR3: CASSSTGGGKSYTF. DNA for the CDR3: TGTGCCAGCAGTTCTACAGGGGGCGGAAAGAGCTACACCTTC.

The chain uses TRBV4-2 and TRBJ1-3, with TRBD1 matching over 7 bases. This CDR3 spans 16 amino acids. V trimming: 0 bases; J trimming: 3 bases; junction bases outside the gene matches: 5. Germline V gene data show CDR1 as LGHNA and CDR2 as YNFKEQ. The CDR3 here is CASSQDEGQYGNTIYF. As DNA, the CDR3 is TGTGCCAGCAGCCAAGATGAGGGACAGTATGGAAACACCATATATTTT.

The CDR3: CASSLEGADTSSGNTIYF. CDR3 DNA sequence: TGCGCCAGCAGCTTGGAAGGGGCCGACACTTCCTCTGGAAACACCATATATTTT. This chain uses TRBV5-1 with TRBJ1-3; the D gene is possibly TRBD1 (5 bases). CDR1 SGHRS and CDR2 YFSETQ come from the germline V gene. The CDR3 covers 18 residues. Trimming took off 0 bases at V and 0 bases at J, with 16 bases between the two ends.

V is TRBV4-3 and J is TRBJ2-3; 13 bases fit TRBD2. V trimming: 4 bases; J trimming: 4 bases; junction bases outside the gene matches: 2. Germline values: CDR1 LGHNA, CDR2 YSLEER. The CDR3 consists of 15 residues. The CDR3 loop reads CASSPGLAGADTQYF. The CDR3 DNA follows: TGCGCCAGCAGCCCCGGACTAGCGGGAGCAGATACGCAGTATTTT.

This sequence joins TRBV4-1 and TRBJ1-2; D remains unclear. The germline V gene encodes CDR1 MGHRA and CDR2 YSYEKL. The CDR3 sequence is 15 residues long. V was clipped by 0 bases and J by 5 bases, with 13 bases between them. The CDR3 DNA reads as TGCGCCAGCAGCCAAGAGGGGAGGAGCTTATATGGCTACACCTTC. Amino acid sequence: CASSQEGRSLYGYTF.

The chain has TRBV7-6 and TRBJ2-1; 8 bases map to TRBD2. The CDR3 is made up of 15 amino acids. Germline trimming cut 1 base from V and 7 bases from J; bases unmatched to any gene: 6. Germline values: CDR1 SGHVS, CDR2 FNYEAQ. This CDR3 reads CASSLGLASLNEQFF. CDR3 sequence (DNA): TGTGCCAGCAGCTTAGGACTAGCGTCATTGAATGAGCAGTTCTTC.

The chain employs TRBV10-3 and TRBJ2-3, with D possibly matching TRBD1 (5 bases). The V and J ends lost 4 bases and 2 bases respectively, with 19 bases between them. CDR1 ENHRY and CDR2 SYGVKD come from the germline V gene. CDR3 length: 17 amino acids. The CDR3: CAISGQLATGSTDTQYF. The DNA for the CDR3 is TGTGCCATCAGTGGCCAACTCGCTACAGGCTCCACAGATACGCAGTATTTT.

The J gene is TRBJ2-5, the V gene TRBV19; a weak D match, TRBD1 (5 bases). Looked up from germline, CDR1 is LNHDA and CDR2 is SQIVND (reference sequence). The V gene lost 7 bases and the J gene lost 4 bases, with 19 bases spanning the gap. This CDR3 comprises 15 residues. This CDR3 reads CASTDSGGAGETQYF. CDR3 nucleotide sequence: TGTGCCAGTACTGACAGTGGTGGGGCCGGAGAGACCCAGTACTTC.